This TCR beta chain was sequenced during a study of T cell responses to AZD1222 COVID-19 vaccine. The table came from immunoSEQ multiplex PCR; TCRdb's copy has only in-frame clones and leaves some out. The data show 120,000 or so clones, less than 90% seen once. With 9 bases clipped from V and 1 base from J, the junction kept 12 bases outside the gene matches. The CDR3 extends over 18 amino acids. The V gene's germline CDR1 is LNHDA and CDR2 SQIVND (reference sequence). The sequence came from an adult in good health. The rearrangement uses TRBV19 and TRBJ2-2; 12 bases are shared with TRBD2. The source material was peripheral blood, sampled on day 0 of AZD1222 vaccination. CDR3 bases: TGTGCCAGCTCCTCTGGACTAGCGGGACCAAGGAACACCGGGGAGCTGTTTTTT. Translating it yields CASSSGLAGPRNTGELFF. Supplemented by reference TRBV19 and TRBJ2-2, the full variable domain reads DGGITQSPKYLFRKEGQNVTLSCEQNLNHDAMYWYRQDPGQGLRLIYYSQIVNDFQKGDIAEGYSVSREKKESFPLTVTSAQKNPTAFYLCASSSGLAGPRNTGELFFGEGSRLTVL.